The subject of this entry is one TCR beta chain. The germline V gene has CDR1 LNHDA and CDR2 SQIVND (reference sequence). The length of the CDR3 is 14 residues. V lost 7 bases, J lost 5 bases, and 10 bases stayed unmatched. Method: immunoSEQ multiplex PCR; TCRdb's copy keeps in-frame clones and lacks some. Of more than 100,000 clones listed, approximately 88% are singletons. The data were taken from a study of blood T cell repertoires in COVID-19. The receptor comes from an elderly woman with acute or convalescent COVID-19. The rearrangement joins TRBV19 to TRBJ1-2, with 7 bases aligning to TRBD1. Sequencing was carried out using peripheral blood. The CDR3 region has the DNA TGTGCCAGTACCTTCGGGGGACAGCTTTATGGCTACACCTTC. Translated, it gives CASTFGGQLYGYTF.